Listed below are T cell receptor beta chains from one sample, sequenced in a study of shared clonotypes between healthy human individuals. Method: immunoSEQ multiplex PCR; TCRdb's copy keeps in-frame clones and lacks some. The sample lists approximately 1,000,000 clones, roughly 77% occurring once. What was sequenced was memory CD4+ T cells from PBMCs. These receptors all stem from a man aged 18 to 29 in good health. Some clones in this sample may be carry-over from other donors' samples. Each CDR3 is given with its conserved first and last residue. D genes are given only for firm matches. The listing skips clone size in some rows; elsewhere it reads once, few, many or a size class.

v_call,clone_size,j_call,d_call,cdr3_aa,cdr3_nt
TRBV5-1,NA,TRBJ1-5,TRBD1,CASSLEGANQPQHF,TGCGCCAGCAGCTTGGAGGGGGCGAATCAGCCCCAGCATTTT
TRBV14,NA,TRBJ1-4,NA,CASSLGLTTNEKLFF,TGTGCCAGCAGCCTGGGACTCACGACTAATGAAAAACTGTTTTTT
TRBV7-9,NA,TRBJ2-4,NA,CASSRDTLGTQYF,NA
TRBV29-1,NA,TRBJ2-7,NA,CSVGSRTGEQYF,TGCAGCGTCGGGAGTAGAACGGGCGAGCAGTACTTC
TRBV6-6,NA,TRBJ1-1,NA,CASSQVTNTEAFF,TGTGCCAGCAGTCAGGTCACGAACACTGAAGCTTTCTTT
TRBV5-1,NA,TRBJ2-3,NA,CASRGDTDTQYF,TGCGCCAGCAGGGGGGACACAGATACGCAGTATTTT
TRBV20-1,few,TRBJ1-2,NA,CSASYGYTF,TGCAGTGCTAGTTATGGCTACACCTTC
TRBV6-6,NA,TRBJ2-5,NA,CASSYAGGTEETQYF,TGTGCCAGCAGTTACGCAGGGGGGACCGAAGAGACCCAGTACTTC
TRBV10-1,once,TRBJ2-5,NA,CASSKDGTQYF,TGCGCCAGCAGCAAGGACGGTACCCAGTACTTC
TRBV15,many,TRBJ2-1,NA,CATSRDFPRHNEQFF,TGTGCCACCAGCAGAGATTTTCCGCGGCACAATGAGCAGTTCTTC
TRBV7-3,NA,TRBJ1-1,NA,CASSLARGDTEAFF,TGTGCCAGCAGCTTAGCCAGGGGTGACACTGAAGCTTTCTTT
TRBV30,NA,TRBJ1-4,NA,CAWSVQSGAEKLFF,TGTGCCTGGAGTGTACAGTCAGGAGCTGAAAAACTGTTTTTT
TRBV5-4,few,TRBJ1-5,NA,CASSLDGGAGQPQHF,TGTGCCAGCAGCTTGGATGGGGGCGCGGGTCAGCCCCAGCATTTT
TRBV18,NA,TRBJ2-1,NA,CASSPHGSGNEQFF,TGTGCCAGCTCACCACACGGGAGTGGGAATGAGCAGTTCTTC
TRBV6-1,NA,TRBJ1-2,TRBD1,CASRGQGLIGYTF,TGTGCCAGCAGAGGACAGGGTCTCATCGGCTACACCTTC
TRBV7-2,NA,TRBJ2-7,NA,CASSLVTATKQYF,TGTGCCAGCAGCTTAGTCACAGCTACGAAGCAGTACTTC
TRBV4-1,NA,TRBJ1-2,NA,CASSPNPTAGYGYTF,TGCGCCAGCAGCCCCAATCCTACGGCGGGCTATGGCTACACCTTC
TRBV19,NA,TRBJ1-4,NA,CASRGDDEKLFF,TGTGCCAGCCGAGGGGATGATGAAAAACTGTTTTTT